Below, 21 T cell receptor beta chains from the same sample are listed, as sequenced in a study of prognosis after radiotherapy for stage I lung cancer. Using two-round multiplex PCR, the authors amplified TCR beta CDR3 from genomic DNA. TRBV and TRBJ genes each had their own specific primers in first-round PCR. One entry per CDR3 protein results from TCRdb running MiXCR on the multiplex PCR reads. The sample gives about 51,000 distinct CDR3 sequences, roughly 36% of which show up once; 8% to 9.5% is in the top ten. Sequencing used PBMCs, obtained before or after stereotactic body radiation therapy (not recorded which). The receptor source for this set is a donor of 50 years or more with non-small cell lung cancer.

With regard to this clonotype: With a far larger clone one base away, a read error is the likely cause. The chain joins TRBV28 to TRBJ1-3; D is perhaps TRBD1 (5 bases). Germline CDR1 and CDR2: MDHEN and SYDVKM. The CDR3 is 14 residues long. V was clipped by 6 bases and J by 0 bases, with 9 bases between them. The CDR3 loop reads CASSSDSSGNTIYF. The CDR3 nucleotides are TGTGCCAGCAGCTCAGACAGCTCTGGAAACACCATATATTTT.

This clonotype was observed many times. The rearrangement links TRBV18 to TRBJ2-5, with 11 positions matching TRBD1. The junction had 3 bases not matched to a gene; V was cut back by 3 bases and J by 3 bases. Looked up from germline, CDR1 is KGHSH and CDR2 is LQKENI. The CDR3 length is 15 residues. CDR3 sequence reads: CASSPPGQGEETQYF. The CDR3 DNA follows: TGTGCCAGCTCACCCCCGGGACAGGGGGAAGAGACCCAGTACTTC.

This clonotype was seen repeatedly, ten times or more. This chain uses TRBV20-1 with TRBJ2-7; 11 nucleotides line up with TRBD1. The V and J ends lost 1 base and 6 bases, in that order; junction bases with no gene match: 8. Per the germline V gene, CDR1 is DFQATT and CDR2 is SNEGSKA (reference sequence). CDR3 length equals 15 residues. The CDR3 DNA sequence: TGCAGTGCTAGAGGGATGGGACAGGGGGAGGGCGAGCAGTACTTC. Protein: CSARGMGQGEGEQYF.

The CDR3: CASSSWPRKPYEQYF. In nucleotides, the CDR3 is TGTGCCAGCAGTTCGTGGCCACGCAAACCCTACGAGCAGTACTTC. The chain uses TRBV27 and TRBJ2-7, with D unresolved. The length of the CDR3 is 15 residues. Looked up from germline, CDR1 is MNHEY and CDR2 is SMNVEV (reference sequence). V gave up 4 bases and J gave up 2 bases, with 15 bases separating them.

This clonotype showed up many times. The chain links TRBV6-9 to TRBJ1-1, with a possible D match to TRBD1 (5 bases). Trimming cost V 3 bases and J 0 bases, with 17 bases left between them. The CDR3 length is 17 residues. Per the germline V gene, CDR1 is MNHGY and CDR2 is SVAAGI. CDR3 nucleotides: TGTGCCAGCAGTTACTCCGTCAATGGGGCCATGAACACTGAAGCTTTCTTT. It yields the protein CASSYSVNGAMNTEAFF.

This clonotype was recorded many times. CDR3 nucleotides: TGTGCCAGCTCCCCGGACAGTATAGAGCCCCAGCATTTT. Translating it yields CASSPDSIEPQHF. The rearrangement links TRBV18 to TRBJ1-5, with D possibly matching TRBD1 (6 bases). With 6 bases removed from V and 8 bases from J, the gap between germline ends came to 14 bases. The germline CDR1 and CDR2 sequences are KGHSH and LQKENI. The CDR3 length is 13 residues.

This clonotype was seen repeatedly, ten times or more. V gene TRBV2 combines with J gene TRBJ2-1; tentatively, D is TRBD2 (6 bases). The CDR3 sequence is 12 residues long. Between the trimmed V and J ends, which lost 5 bases and 10 bases, there was a span of 12 bases. Germline V gene sequence: CDR1 SNHLY, CDR2 FYNNEI. CDR3 sequence (DNA): TGTGCCAGCAGTCTAGAGGGAGGAGAGCAGTTCTTC. It is translated as CASSLEGGEQFF.

The chain recombines TRBV28 with TRBJ1-1; TRBD1 matches at 7 bases. The trim removed 10 bases at V and 2 bases at J, leaving 10 bases unmatched. Germline CDR1 is MDHEN and CDR2 is SYDVKM. The CDR3 length is 14 residues. The DNA of the CDR3 is TGTGCCATCCTAGACCAGGGGGGAAACACTGAAGCTTTCTTT. It translates to CAILDQGGNTEAFF.

As for this clonotype: Its ends do not fully match the called genes, so a read error is possible. The chain links TRBV7-2 to TRBJ2-2, with a possible D match to TRBD2 (5 bases). CDR3 size: 16 residues. The germline V gene encodes CDR1 SGHTA and CDR2 FQGNSA. CDR3 loop: CASTRGGSENTGELFF. CDR3 nucleotides: TGTGCCAGCACTCGCGGCGGGTCGGAGAACACCGGTGAGCTGTTTTTT.

On this clonotype: One end of the junction varies from germline; a read error may be responsible. The chain has TRBV19 and TRBJ2-6, with D perhaps TRBD1 (6 bases). In germline, CDR1 is LNHDA, CDR2 SQIVND (reference sequence). The CDR3 extends over 18 amino acids. The CDR3 bases are TGTGCCGGTAGTCATCAGACAGGATCTGACTCTGGGGCCAACGTCCTGACTTTC. Translating gives CAGSHQTGSDSGANVLTF.

In its sample, this clonotype was seen many times. Written as DNA, the CDR3 is TGTGCCAGCAGCCTTGAGGGGCCTACGGGCACTGAAGCTTTCTTT. Residues: CASSLEGPTGTEAFF. The V gene is TRBV6-1, the J gene TRBJ1-1; D might be TRBD1 (5 bases). Germline V gives CDR1 MNHNS, CDR2 SASEGT. The CDR3 runs 15 residues. V was clipped by 6 bases and J by 4 bases, with 18 bases between them.

This clonotype was detected ten times or more. The chain is built from TRBV7-6 and TRBJ2-7; the match to TRBD2 covers 10 bases. Per germline, CDR1 SGHVS and CDR2 FNYEAQ. J gave up 3 bases and V 1 base, and 3 bases lay outside the gene matches. CDR3 length: 15 amino acids. CDR3 nucleotide sequence: TGTGCCAGCAGCTTAGGGGCTAGCGGGAGCTACGAGCAGTACTTC. This sequence encodes CASSLGASGSYEQYF.

At least ten counts were recorded for this clonotype. CDR3 nucleotide sequence: TGTGCCATCGGCTTACAGGGGGCCTACGAGCAGTACTTC. This encodes CAIGLQGAYEQYF. The V gene is TRBV10-3, the J gene TRBJ2-7, with 8 nucleotides matching TRBD1. The CDR3 has 13 residues. V gave up 8 bases and J gave up 2 bases; unmatched junction bases: 5. CDR1 and CDR2 (germline): ENHRY, SYGVKD.

This clonotype was counted many times. The chain has TRBV28 and TRBJ1-4; 10 bases are a match to TRBD1. Germline V CDR1 and CDR2: MDHEN, SYDVKM. The junction had 13 bases not matched to a gene; V was cut back by 5 bases and J by 4 bases. CDR3 length: 18 residues. The CDR3 sequence: CASSRLSRQGARNEKLFF. CDR3 sequence (DNA): TGTGCCAGCAGTCGCCTATCCCGACAGGGGGCACGTAATGAAAAACTGTTTTTT.

The chain uses TRBV7-2 and TRBJ2-1; D not certain. Per the germline V gene, CDR1 is SGHTA and CDR2 is FQGNSA. CDR3 size: 15 residues. The V and J ends lost 7 bases and 7 bases respectively, with 20 bases between them. Written as DNA, the CDR3 is TGTGCCAGCATCTCCAAAGCTGGAGAGGTGAATGAGCAGTTCTTC. Translating gives CASISKAGEVNEQFF.

This clonotype was found many times. The genes are TRBV11-2 and TRBJ2-5, with 7 positions matching TRBD2. The CDR3 length is 16 residues. Germline V CDR1 and CDR2: SGHAT, FQNNGV. The V gene end was trimmed by 4 bases and the J gene end by 2 bases; junction bases not matched to a gene: 10. The CDR3 coding sequence is TGTGCCAGCAGCTCGATGGGGGGGATCCCACAAGAGACCCAGTACTTC. Protein: CASSSMGGIPQETQYF.

This clonotype was observed once. Only one base separates this from a far larger clonotype, so it likely reflects a read error. This chain uses TRBV7-6 with TRBJ2-2, with D perhaps TRBD2 (7 bases). The V gene lost 2 bases and the J gene lost 6 bases, with 25 bases spanning the gap. The length of the CDR3 is 19 residues. Germline loops: CDR1 SGHVS, CDR2 FNYEAQ. The CDR3 region has the DNA TGTGCCAGCAGCTTACTGGCCACGGGGGGCTCGTTCGGATCCGGGGAGCTGTTTTTT. It yields the protein CASSLLATGGSFGSGELFF.

Concerning this clonotype: A read error is the likely source, as a far larger clone sits one nucleotide away. In DNA, the CDR3 is TGTGCCAGCAGTCCCGGGGAAGGCCACACCTTC. Translation gives CASSPGEGHTF. The genes are TRBV6-4 and TRBJ1-2; D ambiguous. CDR1 is MRHNA and CDR2 is SNTAGT in the germline V gene. With 5 bases removed from V and 12 bases from J, the gap between germline ends came to 13 bases. This CDR3 comprises 11 residues.

This clonotype was seen a handful of times. J is TRBJ2-1 and V is TRBV20-1; TRBD1 agrees at 7 bases. The germline gives CDR1 DFQATT, CDR2 SNEGSKA (reference sequence). J lost 8 bases, V lost 6 bases, and 22 bases had no gene match. This CDR3 comprises 17 residues. CDR3 nucleotides: TGCAGTGCAAGGAACCCCCCTGTAAATAGGGGGCCCCATGAGCAGTTCTTC. Translating it yields CSARNPPVNRGPHEQFF.

There are many counts of this clonotype. The chain links TRBV6-5 to TRBJ1-1, with a possible D match to TRBD1 (5 bases). Germline V CDR1 and CDR2: MNHEY, SVGAGI. The V end was cut by 4 bases, the J end by 6 bases, with 12 bases between. The CDR3 is 13 residues long. This chain's CDR3 is CASSFRGGPEAFF. The CDR3 nucleotides read TGTGCCAGCAGTTTTCGTGGGGGACCTGAAGCTTTCTTT.

On this clonotype: One base separates it from a far larger clone, so it is likely a read error. The CDR3 DNA reads TGTGCCAGCAGTCACCAGCACCACCCGGGTAGCGGGAGGCCACAAGAGACCCAGTACTTC. Translated, it gives CASSHQHHPGSGRPQETQYF. V and J are TRBV6-2 or TRBV6-3 and TRBJ2-5; TRBD2 matches at 10 bases. Trimming took 5 bases from V and 2 from J; bases not matched to a gene: 20. CDR1 and CDR2 from the germline V gene are MNHEY and SVGEGT. The CDR3 consists of 20 residues.